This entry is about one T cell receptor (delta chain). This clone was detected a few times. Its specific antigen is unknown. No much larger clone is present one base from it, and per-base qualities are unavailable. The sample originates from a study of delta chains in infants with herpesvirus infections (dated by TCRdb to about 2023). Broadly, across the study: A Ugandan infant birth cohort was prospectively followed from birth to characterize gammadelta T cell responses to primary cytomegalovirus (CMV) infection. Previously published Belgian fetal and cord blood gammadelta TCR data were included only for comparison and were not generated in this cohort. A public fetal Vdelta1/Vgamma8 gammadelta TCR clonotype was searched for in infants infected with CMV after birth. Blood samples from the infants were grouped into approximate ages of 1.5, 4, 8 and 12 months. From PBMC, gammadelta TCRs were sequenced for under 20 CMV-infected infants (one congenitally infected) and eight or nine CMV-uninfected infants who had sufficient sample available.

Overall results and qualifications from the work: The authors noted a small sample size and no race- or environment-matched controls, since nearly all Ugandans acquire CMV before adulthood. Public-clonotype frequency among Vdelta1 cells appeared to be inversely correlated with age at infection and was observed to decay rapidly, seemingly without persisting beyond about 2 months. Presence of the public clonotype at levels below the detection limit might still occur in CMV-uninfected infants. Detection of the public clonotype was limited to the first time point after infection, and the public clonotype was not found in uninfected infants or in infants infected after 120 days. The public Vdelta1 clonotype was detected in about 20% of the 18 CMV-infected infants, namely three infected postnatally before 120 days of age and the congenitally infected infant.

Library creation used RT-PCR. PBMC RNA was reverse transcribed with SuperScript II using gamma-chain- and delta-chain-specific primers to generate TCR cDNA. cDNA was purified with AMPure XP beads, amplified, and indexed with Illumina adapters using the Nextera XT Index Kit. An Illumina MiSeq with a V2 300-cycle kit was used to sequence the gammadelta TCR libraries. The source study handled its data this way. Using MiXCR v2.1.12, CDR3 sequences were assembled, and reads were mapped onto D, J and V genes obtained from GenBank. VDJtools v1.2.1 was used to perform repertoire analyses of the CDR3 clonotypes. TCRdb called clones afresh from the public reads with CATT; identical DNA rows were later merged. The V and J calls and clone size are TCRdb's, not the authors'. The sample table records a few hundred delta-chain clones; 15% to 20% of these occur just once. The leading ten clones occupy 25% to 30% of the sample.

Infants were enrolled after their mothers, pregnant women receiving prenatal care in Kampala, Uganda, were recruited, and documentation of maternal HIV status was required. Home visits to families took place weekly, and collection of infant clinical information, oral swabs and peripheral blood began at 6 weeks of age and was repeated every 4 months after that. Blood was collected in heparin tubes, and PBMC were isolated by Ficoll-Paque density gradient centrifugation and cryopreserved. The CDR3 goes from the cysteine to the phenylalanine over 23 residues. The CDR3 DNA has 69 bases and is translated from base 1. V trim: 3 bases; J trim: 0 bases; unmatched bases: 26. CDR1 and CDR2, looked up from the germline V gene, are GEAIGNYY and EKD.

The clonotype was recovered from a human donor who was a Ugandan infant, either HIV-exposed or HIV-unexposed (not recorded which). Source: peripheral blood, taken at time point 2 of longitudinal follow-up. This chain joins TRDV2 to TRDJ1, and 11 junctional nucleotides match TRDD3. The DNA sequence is TGTGCCTGTGACCCCGTCGATTCCCCTACTATACTGGGGGATAGGTACTACACCGATAAACTCATCTTT. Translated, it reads CACDPVDSPTILGDRYYTDKLIF.